Listed below are T cell receptor beta chains from one sample, sequenced in a study of shared clonotypes between healthy human individuals. TCRdb's copy holds only in-frame clones and misses some; the assay was immunoSEQ multiplex PCR. The sample consists of roughly 590,000 clones, over 95% of them appearing once. Specimen: naive CD8+ T cells sorted from blood. The origin of the receptors is a woman aged 25 to 39 in good health. The CDR3 runs from the conserved cysteine through the conserved F or W. The D gene is left open where the match is weak.

d_call,v_call,j_call,cdr3_nt,cdr3_aa
.,TRBV6-5,TRBJ2-1,TGTGCCAGCAGTTACACCGGGCCCAATGAGCAGTTCTTC,CASSYTGPNEQFF
.,TRBV7-8,TRBJ1-1,TGTGCCAGCAGCGTACACCGATCGATCTCTGCGGGTGAAGCTTTCTTT,CASSVHRSISAGEAFF
TRBD2,TRBV29-1,TRBJ2-2,TGCAGCGTGACCCCTTCGGCGGGAGCGGGTACCGGGGAGCTGTTTTTT,CSVTPSAGAGTGELFF
.,TRBV4-2,TRBJ2-7,TGTGCCAGCAGCCAAGACCTGCTGGGGGGATACGAGCAGTACTTC,CASSQDLLGGYEQYF
.,TRBV6-6,TRBJ1-1,TGTGCCAGCAGTCCGAGTTATCGGAACACTGAAGCTTTCTTT,CASSPSYRNTEAFF
TRBD2,TRBV5-1,TRBJ2-1,TGCGCCAGCAGCGAGAGCGGGAGGGCCACCGAGCAGTTCTTC,CASSESGRATEQFF
.,TRBV5-4,TRBJ2-1,TGTGCCAGCAGCTTGTCGATCCGCGGGCGCACCTACAATGAGCAGTTCTTC,CASSLSIRGRTYNEQFF
.,TRBV7-9,TRBJ2-1,TGTGCCAGCAGCCCAAGAATGGGGGGTCAGCACCAGTGGTATGAGCAGTTCTTC,CASSPRMGGQHQWYEQFF
.,TRBV30,TRBJ2-7,TGTGCCTGGAGTGGGCCCTATTGGGACTACGAGCAGTACTTC,CAWSGPYWDYEQYF
TRBD2,TRBV28,TRBJ2-7,TGTGCCAGCAGTTTCGCAGCGGGGGGCTACGAGCAGTACTTC,CASSFAAGGYEQYF
.,TRBV7-2,TRBJ2-1,TGTGCCAGCAGTTTAGGAACGGGACTGGGGGTCAATGAGCAGTTCTTC,CASSLGTGLGVNEQFF
TRBD2,TRBV5-1,TRBJ2-1,TGCGCCAGCAGCTATTGGCTAGCGGGAGGCAATGAGCAGTTCTTC,CASSYWLAGGNEQFF
.,TRBV9,TRBJ1-5,TGTGCCAGCAGCGTAGGGGGGATACCCAATCAGCCCCAGCATTTT,CASSVGGIPNQPQHF
.,TRBV30,TRBJ2-1,TGTGCCTGGATCGACCCAGGACTGATTGATGAGCAGTTCTTC,CAWIDPGLIDEQFF
TRBD2,TRBV13,TRBJ2-1,TGTGCCAGCAGCTTAGTCGCGGGGGGCTACAATGAGCAGTTCTTC,CASSLVAGGYNEQFF
.,TRBV5-4,TRBJ2-1,TGTGCCAGCAGCTTGAACCATGAGCAGTTCTTC,CASSLNHEQFF
.,TRBV19,TRBJ2-2,TGTGCCAGTAGCATGGGGCTGTTTAGGGAGCTGTTTTTT,CASSMGLFRELFF
.,TRBV28,TRBJ1-5,TGTGCCAGCAGTTTAACCAGGGATGTTTTGGATCAGCCCCAGCATTTT,CASSLTRDVLDQPQHF